This T cell receptor beta chain was identified during a study of blood T cell repertoires in COVID-19. The CDR3 is 14 residues long. The germline CDR1 and CDR2 sequences are SNHLY and FYNNEI. J was trimmed by 2 bases and V by 3 bases; bases with no gene match: 4. Sequenced by immunoSEQ multiplex PCR; TCRdb stores in-frame clones only, minus some. Found here are 100,000 to 150,000 clones, around 77% of them singletons; the top ten hold 6.5% to 9%. The sample was peripheral blood. This sequence originates from a human donor in a cohort sampled during active COVID-19. The chain uses TRBV2 and TRBJ2-7, with 7 bases aligning to TRBD1. The CDR3 sequence: CASSDTGAAYEQYF. The CDR3 coding sequence is TGTGCCAGCAGTGATACAGGGGCGGCCTACGAGCAGTACTTC.